This record covers a single T cell receptor (beta chain). Its target is unknown. Sequencing used immunoSEQ multiplex PCR; TCRdb keeps in-frame clones, though not all of them. Of about 120,000 clones in the sample, 55% to 75% were seen once. The data derive from a study of cytotoxic CD8 clonotypes in ibrutinib-treated CLL. Whole-study findings and limits: Clonality, elevated at ibrutinib response, dropped back toward baseline at progression.

The sequence was collected from a human donor with chronic lymphocytic leukemia. The input for sequencing was PBMCs, taken after 24 months of ibrutinib treatment.

CDR3 sequence: CASRAATSNYGYTF. Here the CDR3 DNA reads TGTGCCAGCCGGGCTGCCACGAGTAACTATGGCTACACCTTC. The chain carries TRBV6-5 and TRBJ1-2; D is uncertain. Trimming shortened V by 8 bases and J by 1 base, and 14 bases separated the two germline ends. The CDR3 totals 14 residues. From germline, CDR1 is MNHEY and CDR2 SVGAGI.